The 20 T cell receptor beta chains in this list originate from one sample, sequenced in a study of blood T cell repertoires in COVID-19. The data were produced by immunoSEQ multiplex PCR, yet TCRdb's version contains in-frame clones alone and is incomplete. The sample includes fewer than 25,000 clones, more than 90% seen only once; the top ten take less than 8.5%. Sequencing was performed on peripheral blood. These receptors originate from a human donor in a cohort sampled during active COVID-19.

The chain recombines TRBV6-1 with TRBJ1-5; D is ambiguous. CDR1 is MNHNS, CDR2 SASEGT, per germline. The CDR3 runs 17 residues. V lost 0 bases and J 1 base, leaving 13 bases between the germline ends. The CDR3, as DNA: TGTGCCAGCAGTGAAGCGTACCCCCTAGGCAGCAATCAGCCCCAGCATTTT. Protein: CASSEAYPLGSNQPQHF.

As DNA, the CDR3 is TGTGCCAGCATTGCGGGGGCCGACAATGAGCAGTTCTTC. Protein sequence: CASIAGADNEQFF. The chain has TRBV2 and TRBJ2-1; D is perhaps TRBD2 (7 bases). Trimming stripped 7 bases from V and 5 bases from J, with 12 bases between. The length of the CDR3 is 13 residues. Per germline, CDR1 SNHLY and CDR2 FYNNEI.

The V and J genes are TRBV11-3 and TRBJ2-3, with 11 bases aligning to TRBD2. V trimming: 1 base; J trimming: 4 bases; junction bases outside the gene matches: 13. The CDR3 has 19 amino acids. The V gene's germline CDR1 is SGHNT and CDR2 YENEEA. The CDR3 protein is CASSLALPIGLAGADTQYF. CDR3 nucleotide sequence: TGTGCCAGCAGCTTAGCCCTCCCTATAGGACTAGCGGGCGCAGATACGCAGTATTTT.

The V call is TRBV28, the J call TRBJ1-1; a weak D match, TRBD1 (6 bases). Germline V gene lookup returns CDR1 MDHEN and CDR2 SYDVKM. V was cut by 1 base and J by 1 base, with 16 bases left in between. CDR3 length: 17 residues. CDR3 nucleotide sequence: TGTGCCAGCAGTTTATTAGGGGGAAAGGGGAAGAACACTGAAGCTTTCTTT. Translation gives CASSLLGGKGKNTEAFF.

In its sample, this clone was seen a few times. V and J are TRBV5-5 and TRBJ1-2; 7 bases line up with TRBD1. Germline assignment: CDR1 SGHKS and CDR2 YYEKEE (reference sequence). CDR3 length: 13 amino acids. J lost 5 bases, V lost 4 bases, and 5 bases had no gene match. The CDR3 coding sequence is TGTGCCAGCAGCAAAGGACAGGCATATGGCTACACCTTC. Encoded protein: CASSKGQAYGYTF.

V and J are TRBV10-2 and TRBJ2-1, with TRBD1 matching 11 bases. CDR1 and CDR2 (germline): WSHSY, SAAADI. J lost 7 bases, V lost 6 bases, and 2 bases had no gene match. The CDR3 has 13 amino acids. As DNA, the CDR3 is TGCGCCAGCAGAGGACAGGGGGCAAATGAGCAGTTCTTC. Translation gives CASRGQGANEQFF.

The chain carries TRBV9 and TRBJ2-3; 14 bases fit TRBD2. The CDR3 consists of 16 residues. After removal of 7 bases from V and 0 bases from J, the junction contained 4 bases not matched to a gene. The germline CDR1 and CDR2 sequences are SGDLS and YYNGEE. The CDR3 DNA reads TGTGCCAGCGGACTAGCGGGAGGTTCTAGCACAGATACGCAGTATTTT. It codes for CASGLAGGSSTDTQYF. The variable domain in full, with the rest retrieved from reference TRBV9 and TRBJ2-3, is DSGVTQTPKHLITATGQRVTLRCSPRSGDLSVYWYQQSLDQGLQFLIQYYNGEERAKGNILERFSAQQFPDLHSELNLSSLELGDSALYFCASGLAGGSSTDTQYFGPGTRLTVL.

The J gene is TRBJ1-1, the V gene TRBV4-1, with 7 positions matching TRBD1. CDR1 is MGHRA and CDR2 is YSYEKL in the germline V gene. With V trimmed by 3 bases and J by 5 bases, 9 bases remained unmatched. The CDR3 contains 15 residues. CDR3 DNA: TGCGCCAGCAGCCAGGAAGGGACAGTTAGAACTGAAGCTTTCTTT. Residues: CASSQEGTVRTEAFF.

The chain carries TRBV3-1 (or the pseudogene TRBV3-2) and TRBJ2-3; 11 bases line up with TRBD2. V was pared by 3 bases and J by 3 bases, with 2 bases of the junction left unmatched. This CDR3 contains 15 residues. Germline V gene sequence: CDR1 LGHDT, CDR2 YNNKEL (reference sequence). The CDR3 is CASSHTSGGTDTQYF. Here the CDR3 DNA reads TGTGCCAGCAGCCACACTAGCGGGGGAACAGATACGCAGTATTTT.

The V call is TRBV28, the J call TRBJ1-6, with 7 nucleotides matching TRBD1. V dropped 6 bases and J dropped 7; count of bases not matched to a gene: 9. From germline, CDR1 is MDHEN and CDR2 SYDVKM. The CDR3 loop spans 15 amino acids. CDR3 nucleotide sequence: TGTGCCAGCAGCCCACCGACAGGGTTGAATTCACCCCTCCACTTT. It is translated as CASSPPTGLNSPLHF.

This clone appeared a few times. The chain combines TRBV18 with TRBJ1-6, with no clear D. V shed 4 bases and J shed 11 bases, with 9 bases lying between them. Germline V gene lookup returns CDR1 KGHSH and CDR2 LQKENI. The CDR3 runs to 12 residues. This CDR3 reads CASSRYETPLHF. CDR3 in DNA: TGTGCCAGCTCACGGTATGAGACACCCCTCCACTTT.

This chain joins TRBV12-3 or TRBV12-4 and TRBJ2-7; D might be TRBD2 (5 bases). The CDR3 is 13 residues long. V was trimmed by 0 bases and J by 7 bases, leaving 10 bases between them. CDR3 DNA sequence: TGTGCCAGCAGTTTAGCCGGGGTCGGGGAGCAGTACTTC. It is translated as CASSLAGVGEQYF.

This clone was picked up one time. The genes are TRBV6-1 and TRBJ2-7; tentatively, D is TRBD2 (5 bases). From germline, CDR1 is MNHNS and CDR2 SASEGT. The germline V and J ends were trimmed by 1 base and 3 bases, with 16 bases remaining between them. The CDR3 has 16 amino acids. In DNA form, the CDR3 reads TGTGCCAGCAGTGAAGGATGGCTAGCCTACCTCTACGAGCAGTACTTC. It yields the protein CASSEGWLAYLYEQYF.

The chain links TRBV2 to TRBJ1-2; TRBD1 aligns across 8 bases. This CDR3 spans 16 amino acids. The germline CDR1 and CDR2 sequences are SNHLY and FYNNEI. J lost 1 base, V lost 8 bases, and 12 bases had no gene match. The CDR3 nucleotides are TGTGCCAGCCTTGGGACAGGCGAAACCTTTAACTATGGCTACACCTTC. This encodes CASLGTGETFNYGYTF.

CDR3 bases: TGTGCCAGCAGCCCCGGGACAGGGGTTTACAATGAGCAGTTCTTC. It is translated as CASSPGTGVYNEQFF. V is TRBV7-9 and J is TRBJ2-1; 10 nucleotides align to TRBD1. This CDR3 region has 15 residues. CDR1 is SEHNR and CDR2 is FQNEAQ in the germline V gene (reference sequence). J gave up 4 bases and V 5 bases, and 5 bases lay outside the gene matches.

This sequence joins TRBV6-2 or TRBV6-3 and TRBJ1-5, with TRBD1 as a possible D gene (6 bases). There are 14 residues in the CDR3. Germline V lookup: CDR1 MNHEY, CDR2 SVGEGT. Deletions cut 6 bases from V and 6 bases from J, with 15 bases between. CDR3 sequence (DNA): TGTGCCAGCAGCCGGCCGCCACAGGGTCAGCCCCAGCATTTT. Its translation is CASSRPPQGQPQHF.

The chain employs TRBV18 and TRBJ2-5, with D possibly TRBD1 on 6 matching bases. This CDR3 region has 15 residues. Germline values: CDR1 KGHSH, CDR2 LQKENI. Trimming pared 5 bases from V and 5 bases from J, leaving 18 bases between. The CDR3 DNA is TGTGCCAGCTCAGAAGGGACAAACCCTGGGGAGACCCAGTACTTC. As protein: CASSEGTNPGETQYF.

This rearrangement joins TRBV28 to TRBJ1-2; D remains unclear. Trimming stripped 3 bases from V and 6 bases from J, with 11 bases between. The CDR3 is made up of 13 amino acids. The V gene's germline CDR1 is MDHEN and CDR2 SYDVKM. The CDR3, as DNA: TGTGCCAGCAGTTTTTCGGGTGATGATGGCTACACCTTC. Translated, it gives CASSFSGDDGYTF.

The genes are TRBV6-1 and TRBJ1-6, with D perhaps matching TRBD1 (6 bases). Deletions cut 4 bases from V and 5 bases from J, with 15 bases between. There are 16 residues in the CDR3. Germline V gene data show CDR1 as MNHNS and CDR2 as SASEGT. The CDR3, as DNA: TGTGCCAGCAGTGGGGGGCGCATCGGACATAATTCACCCCTCCACTTT. Amino acid sequence: CASSGGRIGHNSPLHF.

The chain joins TRBV29-1 to TRBJ2-7, with 7 bases matching TRBD2. Germline trimming cut 7 bases from V and 4 bases from J; bases unmatched to any gene: 7. This CDR3 region has 12 residues. Germline CDR1 and CDR2: SQVTM and ANQGSEA. The CDR3 region has the DNA TGCAGCGCCTCTAGCGGACCTTACGAGCAGTACTTC. Protein sequence: CSASSGPYEQYF.